Following are 22 T cell receptor beta chains from one sample sequenced in a study of cytomegalovirus exposure and HLA in healthy donors. A multiplex PCR was run with 60 Vbeta primers and 13 Jbeta primers. The protocol was immunoSEQ multiplex PCR, while the TCRdb copy is restricted to in-frame clones and leaves out a portion. The repertoire includes about 130,000 clones, about 82% of them detected once, and about 4.4% sits in the top ten. The specimen sequenced was PBMCs. Receptors were obtained from a man in his thirties or forties in good health.

The gene calls are TRBV9 and TRBJ1-1; no clear D. The germline gives CDR1 SGDLS, CDR2 YYNGEE. Between the trimmed V and J ends, which lost 2 bases and 3 bases, there was a span of 17 bases. This CDR3 has 16 amino acids. The CDR3 bases are TGTGCCAGCAGCGTCCCCCGGAGTGGGTTGGACACTGAAGCTTTCTTT. Its translation: CASSVPRSGLDTEAFF.

The genes are TRBV9 and TRBJ2-2; 11 nucleotides align to TRBD2. CDR3 size: 16 residues. Unmatched junction bases numbered 2, after V lost 4 bases and J lost 0 bases. Germline lookup yields CDR1 SGDLS and CDR2 YYNGEE. CDR3 DNA sequence: TGTGCCAGCAGCACGGGACTAGCGGCGAACACCGGGGAGCTGTTTTTT. Amino acids: CASSTGLAANTGELFF. Full variable domain (missing parts from reference TRBV9 and TRBJ2-2): DSGVTQTPKHLITATGQRVTLRCSPRSGDLSVYWYQQSLDQGLQFLIQYYNGEERAKGNILERFSAQQFPDLHSELNLSSLELGDSALYFCASSTGLAANTGELFFGEGSRLTVL.

The V and J genes are TRBV6-5 and TRBJ1-2, with D unclear. The V end was cut by 2 bases, the J end by 4 bases, with 17 bases between. From germline, CDR1 is MNHEY and CDR2 SVGAGI. This CDR3 is built from 16 residues. The CDR3 here is CASSYGRPSEGYGYTF. Written as DNA, the CDR3 is TGTGCCAGCAGTTACGGGCGACCCTCGGAGGGCTATGGCTACACCTTC.

J is TRBJ2-1 and V is TRBV19; D might be TRBD2 (6 bases). Trimming left V 6 bases short and J 7 bases short, with 10 bases between. CDR3 length: 12 residues. Germline values: CDR1 LNHDA, CDR2 SQIVND (reference sequence). For the CDR3, the DNA is TGTGCCAGTAGCCAGCGGGTGAATGAGCAGTTCTTC. It encodes CASSQRVNEQFF.

The chain has TRBV27 and TRBJ1-1, with D possibly matching TRBD1 (6 bases). The germline CDR1 and CDR2 sequences are MNHEY and SMNVEV (reference sequence). The V and J ends lost 6 bases and 11 bases respectively, with 16 bases between them. CDR3 size: 12 residues. In nucleotides, the CDR3 is TGTGCCAGCAGAACCGGTCAGGGGCGCGCTTTCTTT. As protein: CASRTGQGRAFF.

V usage is TRBV10-1 and J usage is TRBJ2-1, with 9 bases lining up with TRBD2. Trimming cost V 4 bases and J 8 bases; bases outside gene matches: 6. Germline assignment: CDR1 WNHNN and CDR2 SYGVQD (reference sequence). The CDR3 is 14 residues long. The CDR3 loop is CASSVAGGEDEQFF. In nucleotides, the CDR3 is TGCGCCAGCAGTGTTGCGGGAGGGGAGGATGAGCAGTTCTTC.

V gene TRBV7-9 combines with J gene TRBJ2-3; TRBD2 agrees at 9 bases. Germline assignment: CDR1 SEHNR and CDR2 FQNEAQ (reference sequence). The CDR3 has 14 amino acids. V lost 3 bases, J lost 6 bases, and 4 bases stayed unmatched. The CDR3 here is CASSLGTSWDTQYF. The CDR3 DNA follows: TGTGCCAGCAGCTTGGGGACTAGCTGGGATACGCAGTATTTT. Full variable domain (rest looked up from reference TRBV7-9 and TRBJ2-3): DTGVSQNPRHKITKRGQNVTFRCDPISEHNRLYWYRQTLGQGPEFLTYFQNEAQLEKSRLLSDRFSAERPKGSFSTLEIQRTEQGDSAMYLCASSLGTSWDTQYFGPGTRLTVL.

This rearrangement joins TRBV10-3 to TRBJ1-2; TRBD1 agrees at 8 bases. Unmatched junction bases numbered 4, after V lost 2 bases and J lost 8 bases. CDR3 size: 13 residues. The germline gives CDR1 ENHRY, CDR2 SYGVKD. The CDR3 DNA follows: TGTGCCATCAGTGAGACCGGACAGGGAGGCTACACCTTC. Translation gives CAISETGQGGYTF.

This chain joins TRBV11-3 and TRBJ2-7; 7 bases map to TRBD1. The CDR3 spans 14 residues. Germline values: CDR1 SGHNT, CDR2 YENEEA. V shed 4 bases and J 0 bases; nucleotides not matched to a gene: 3. This chain's CDR3 is CASSYRGFSYEQYF. The CDR3 nucleotides are TGTGCCAGCAGCTACAGGGGTTTCTCCTACGAGCAGTACTTC. Full variable domain (rest looked up from reference TRBV11-3 and TRBJ2-7): EAGVVQSPRYKIIEKKQPVAFWCNPISGHNTLYWYLQNLGQGPELLIRYENEEAVDDSQLPKDRFSAERLKGVDSTLKIQPAELGDSAVYLCASSYRGFSYEQYFGPGTRLTVT.

The rearrangement uses TRBV10-1 and TRBJ1-1; TRBD1 aligns across 7 bases. There are 12 residues in the CDR3. V dropped 6 bases and J dropped 11; count of bases not matched to a gene: 9. Germline V gene sequence: CDR1 WNHNN, CDR2 SYGVQD (reference sequence). The CDR3 bases are TGCGCCAGCAGCAACAGGGGATTTGACGCTTTCTTT. Translating it yields CASSNRGFDAFF.

The chain couples TRBV30 to TRBJ2-5; 8 nucleotides match TRBD1. This CDR3 is 14 amino acids long. Germline V gene lookup returns CDR1 GTSNPN and CDR2 SVGIG (reference sequence). V shed 4 bases and J 0 bases; nucleotides not matched to a gene: 4. CDR3 residues: CAWISRGHQETQYF. CDR3 sequence (DNA): TGTGCCTGGATAAGCAGGGGGCACCAAGAGACCCAGTACTTC.

The rearrangement joins TRBV6-5 to TRBJ2-1; D gene unclear. CDR1 is MNHEY and CDR2 is SVGAGI in the germline V gene. V lost 4 bases, J lost 0 bases, and 7 bases lay in between. This CDR3 has 14 residues. The CDR3 DNA is TGTGCCAGCAGTTCCTTCAGCTCCTACAATGAGCAGTTCTTC. Protein product: CASSSFSSYNEQFF.

Note on this clone: Other DNA variants within this sample encode the same CDR3. The genes are TRBV7-3 and TRBJ2-2, with TRBD2 as a possible D gene (6 bases). The CDR3 is made up of 14 amino acids. Deletions cut 2 bases from V and 5 bases from J, with 9 bases between. Germline CDR1 and CDR2: SGHTA and FQGTGA. The CDR3 region is CASSLGTLTGELFF. Here the CDR3 DNA reads TGTGCCAGCAGCTTAGGGACTCTAACCGGGGAGCTGTTTTTT.

The CDR3 is CASSRTGTGGHEQYF. In nucleotides, the CDR3 is TGTGCCAGCAGTCGAACCGGGACAGGGGGCCACGAGCAGTACTTC. This chain links TRBV6-5 with TRBJ2-7; 12 bases agree with TRBD1. The CDR3 sequence is 15 residues long. In germline, CDR1 is MNHEY, CDR2 SVGAGI. V lost 5 bases to trimming and J lost 5 bases; unmatched junction nucleotides: 7.

The chain recombines TRBV27 with TRBJ2-3; maybe TRBD2 (6 bases). Trimming removed 0 bases from V and 4 bases from J, with 8 bases in between. Germline CDR1 is MNHEY and CDR2 is SMNVEV (reference sequence). The CDR3 sequence is 14 residues long. The DNA for the CDR3 is TGTGCCAGCAGTTTATCTACGGGGGCAGATACGCAGTATTTT. Translated, it gives CASSLSTGADTQYF.

The chain joins TRBV7-8 to TRBJ1-1; perhaps TRBD1 as D (6 bases). This CDR3 comprises 12 residues. Germline values: CDR1 SGHVS, CDR2 FQNEAQ. V lost 0 bases to trimming and J lost 11 bases, with 10 bases between them. Written as DNA, the CDR3 is TGTGCCAGCAGCTTAGCGACAGGTAGGGCTTTCTTT. It encodes CASSLATGRAFF.

The chain couples TRBV9 to TRBJ1-3, with D unresolved. V was shortened by 7 bases and J by 5 bases, with 22 bases between the two germline ends. The CDR3 is made up of 16 amino acids. CDR1 is SGDLS, CDR2 YYNGEE, per germline. The CDR3 sequence: CASGLWASGIRNTIYF. The CDR3 DNA is TGTGCCAGCGGCCTTTGGGCCAGCGGAATTAGAAACACCATATATTTT.

V gene TRBV19 combines with J gene TRBJ1-2; 7 bases agree with TRBD1. Germline V gene sequence: CDR1 LNHDA, CDR2 SQIVND (reference sequence). V lost 3 bases and J lost 8; bases outside the gene matches: 15. The CDR3 has 16 amino acids. The CDR3 reads CASSIAGQARNGGYTF. CDR3 nucleotides: TGTGCCAGTAGTATTGCCGGACAGGCCCGGAACGGCGGCTACACCTTC. The full variable domain, rest sourced from reference TRBV19 and TRBJ1-2, is DGGITQSPKYLFRKEGQNVTLSCEQNLNHDAMYWYRQDPGQGLRLIYYSQIVNDFQKGDIAEGYSVSREKKESFPLTVTSAQKNPTAFYLCASSIAGQARNGGYTFGSGTRLTVV.

The chain couples TRBV7-8 to TRBJ1-2; no reliable D call. The CDR3 consists of 14 residues. The germline V gene encodes CDR1 SGHVS and CDR2 FQNEAQ. Between the trimmed V and J ends, which lost 1 base and 4 bases, there was a span of 10 bases. CDR3 residues: CASSLGEIGYGYTF. The DNA of the CDR3 is TGTGCCAGCAGCTTAGGGGAGATTGGCTATGGCTACACCTTC.

V usage is TRBV15 and J usage is TRBJ1-2; unclear D gene. The CDR3 contains 14 residues. CDR1 is LNHNV, CDR2 YYDKDF, per germline (reference sequence). V gave up 0 bases and J gave up 6 bases, with 11 bases separating them. The CDR3 region is CATSRDLNTDGYTF. For the CDR3, the DNA is TGTGCCACCAGCAGAGACCTAAATACCGATGGCTACACCTTC.

Only a few counts were recorded for this clone. This sequence joins TRBV28 and TRBJ2-4, with D maybe TRBD2 (7 bases). Per germline, CDR1 MDHEN and CDR2 SYDVKM. With 2 bases removed from V and 7 bases from J, the gap between germline ends came to 18 bases. The CDR3 length is 16 residues. The CDR3 region has the DNA TGTGCCAGCAGTTTAACAGGGAGGGGGTCAAGGAACATTCAGTACTTC. It is translated as CASSLTGRGSRNIQYF.

The chain is built from TRBV7-8 and TRBJ1-2, with D maybe TRBD1 (5 bases). CDR1 and CDR2 from the germline V gene are SGHVS and FQNEAQ. V was clipped by 3 bases and J by 3 bases, with 11 bases between them. This CDR3 is 14 amino acids long. CDR3 bases: TGTGCCAGCAGCTTGGGGCGGGGGGACTATGGCTACACCTTC. This gives the protein CASSLGRGDYGYTF.